These T cell receptor beta chains were read from a single sample in a study of chemoradiotherapy in HPV16-positive cancers. Libraries were prepared by immunoSEQ multiplex PCR; TCRdb keeps only in-frame clonotypes and omits some of them. In the table there are about 29,000 clones, 91% of which are singletons. This material consisted of blood, taken from a patient who underwent chemoradiotherapy. All receptors derive from a human donor with HPV-associated anogenital cancer. Both conserved end residues are part of each CDR3. The order of the fields is J gene, CDR3 length, V gene, CDR3 protein.

TRBJ1-2 12 TRBV10-3 CAISEGVYGYTF
TRBJ2-3 15 TRBV5-1 CASSFPGLTTDTQYF
TRBJ2-6 15 TRBV6-4 CASSVTGERANVLTF
TRBJ1-1 13 TRBV19 CASSGEFRGEAFF
TRBJ2-7 14 TRBV6-5 CASGREAGLSEQYF
TRBJ1-2 12 TRBV9 CASSVGAGGYTF
TRBJ2-1 19 TRBV27 CASRTGTSGRTSSYNEQFF
TRBJ2-5 15 TRBV2 CASRVGTSPPETQYF
TRBJ1-1 15 TRBV30 CAWSVGGTANTEAFF
TRBJ2-7 15 TRBV6-6 CASSGLDSYSYEQYF
TRBJ2-7 17 TRBV27 CASSLREAIISPLGQYF
TRBJ2-7 14 TRBV28 CASSRQGASYEQYF
TRBJ2-1 12 TRBV9 CASSFSPYEQFF
TRBJ1-1 15 TRBV15 CATSRDQGWGSEAFF
TRBJ2-1 15 TRBV27 CASTLSDSLGNEQFF
TRBJ2-5 15 TRBV6-6 CASTFRGARGETQYF
TRBJ2-7 13 TRBV5-5 CASSRGGQYEQYF
TRBJ1-2 13 TRBV7-2 CASSLGLVVGYTF
TRBJ2-3 14 TRBV12-5 CASGLGRSTDTQYF
TRBJ1-6 17 TRBV28 CASSLSPTGGYNSPLHF
TRBJ2-1 15 TRBV9 CASSSLSGLYNEQFF
TRBJ2-3 16 TRBV5-6 CASSFGGTSGTDTQYF
TRBJ1-2 13 TRBV2 CASSTGSNYGYTF
TRBJ1-3 15 TRBV5-1 CASSFLGGVGNTIYF
TRBJ2-7 16 TRBV7-9 CASSLASVANSYEQYF
TRBJ2-2 15 TRBV28 CASSLSGRDTGELFF
TRBJ2-7 15 TRBV19 CASSMGTSGSYEQYF
TRBJ2-2 18 TRBV4-2 CASSQEGLAVANTGELFF
TRBJ1-4 14 TRBV27 CASSLGTSGEKLFF
TRBJ2-1 15 TRBV5-6 CASSRGLAGANEQFF
TRBJ2-7 14 TRBV6-6 CASKTGGQGEEQYF
TRBJ2-2 16 TRBV6-6 CASSYGQFANTGELFF
TRBJ1-1 14 TRBV6-1 CASSVQGIDTEAFF
TRBJ2-5 16 TRBV7-7 CASSLGTREAGETQYF
TRBJ2-3 15 TRBV7-8 CASSLVTGSTDTQYF
TRBJ2-3 16 TRBV14 CASSQRPGQGTDTQYF
TRBJ2-3 12 TRBV5-1 CASGLITDTQYF
TRBJ2-5 13 TRBV7-8 CASSPTGRETQYF
TRBJ2-1 13 TRBV14 CASSYDRYNEQFF
TRBJ2-5 14 TRBV10-2 CASSKTTSGVAQYF
TRBJ2-4 13 TRBV29-1 CSARTGGRDIQYF
TRBJ1-5 13 TRBV6-5 CASKPVRNQPQHF
TRBJ2-7 14 TRBV7-8 CASSLGGRGNEQYF
TRBJ2-7 15 TRBV7-9 CASSLAGQGIYEQYF
TRBJ1-1 17 TRBV11-2 CASSFTPSGYMNTEAFF
TRBJ2-1 14 TRBV27 CASSLVGARNEQFF
TRBJ1-1 15 TRBV19 CASSFEGGADTEAFF
TRBJ2-7 16 TRBV10-1 CASSESGQDRSYEQYF
TRBJ2-1 15 TRBV6-1 CASRDLTSGYNEQFF